This T cell receptor beta chain was documented in a study of T-cell memory formation after mild COVID-19. TCRdb fed the 5' RACE reads into MiXCR, producing one record per CDR3 protein. The table records approximately 300,000 distinct CDR3 sequences, approximately 8% of them present only once. This clonotype has a handful of counts. Germline V gene data show CDR1 as LNHDA and CDR2 as SQIVND (reference sequence). Trimming cost V 5 bases and J 8 bases, with 15 bases left between them. The CDR3 sequence is 13 residues long. The sample comprised PBMCs or a T cell subset sorted from them (not recorded which). The chain combines TRBV19 with TRBJ1-1; weak D call: TRBD1 (5 bases). The receptor was derived from a man younger than 30 who had mild COVID-19 (a few samples of this study predate the infection). Cell type and time point are not known. CDR3 loop: CASSFRGLLEAFF. The CDR3 bases are TGTGCCAGTAGTTTCCGGGGACTCCTAGAAGCTTTCTTT.